This TCR beta chain was recovered during a study of blood T cell repertoires in COVID-19. The table came from immunoSEQ multiplex PCR; TCRdb's copy has only in-frame clones and leaves some out. The sample holds 70,000 or so clones, 85% seen once. V was clipped by 6 bases and J by 2 bases, with 10 bases between them. This CDR3 is 13 amino acids long. The V gene's germline CDR1 is SGHVS and CDR2 FQNEAQ. The sample holds one count of this clone. This TCR was recovered from a woman of 80 years or more with active or convalescent COVID-19. Sequenced: peripheral blood. This chain links TRBV7-8 with TRBJ2-5; D gene unclear. The CDR3 loop is CASSRSTQETQYF. CDR3 nucleotides: TGTGCCAGCAGTCGGAGCACACAAGAGACCCAGTACTTC.